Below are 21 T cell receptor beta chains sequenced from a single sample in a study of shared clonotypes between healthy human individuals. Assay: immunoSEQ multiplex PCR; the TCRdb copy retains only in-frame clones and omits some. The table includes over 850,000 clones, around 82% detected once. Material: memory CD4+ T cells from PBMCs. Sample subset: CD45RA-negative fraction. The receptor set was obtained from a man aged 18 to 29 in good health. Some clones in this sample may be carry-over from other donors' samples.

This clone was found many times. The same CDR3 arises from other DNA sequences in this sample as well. For the CDR3, the DNA is TGCGCCAGCAGCTTTGACAGGATGAACACTGAAGCTTTCTTT. Amino acids: CASSFDRMNTEAFF. V and J are TRBV5-1 and TRBJ1-1; D might be TRBD1 (6 bases). This CDR3 region has 14 residues. V was cut by 2 bases and J by 0 bases, with 8 bases left in between. Germline V gives CDR1 SGHRS, CDR2 YFSETQ.

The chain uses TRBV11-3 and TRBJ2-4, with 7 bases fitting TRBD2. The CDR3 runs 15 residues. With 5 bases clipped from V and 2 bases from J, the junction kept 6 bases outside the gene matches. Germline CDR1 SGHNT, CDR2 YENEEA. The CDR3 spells CASSPGRGTKNIQYF. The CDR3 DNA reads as TGTGCCAGCAGCCCAGGGCGGGGGACCAAAAACATTCAGTACTTC.

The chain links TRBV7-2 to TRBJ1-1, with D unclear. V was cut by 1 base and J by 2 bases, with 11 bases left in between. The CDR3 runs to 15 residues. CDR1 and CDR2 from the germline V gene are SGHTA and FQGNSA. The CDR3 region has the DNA TGTGCCAGCAGCTTAGGGGTTAGATCAAACACTGAAGCTTTCTTT. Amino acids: CASSLGVRSNTEAFF.

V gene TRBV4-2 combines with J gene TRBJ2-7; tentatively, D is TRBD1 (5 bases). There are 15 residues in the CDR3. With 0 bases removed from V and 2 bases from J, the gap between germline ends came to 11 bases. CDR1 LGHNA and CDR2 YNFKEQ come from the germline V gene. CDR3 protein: CASSQDPLGAYEQYF. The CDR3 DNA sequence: TGTGCCAGCAGCCAAGATCCGCTAGGGGCCTACGAGCAGTACTTC.

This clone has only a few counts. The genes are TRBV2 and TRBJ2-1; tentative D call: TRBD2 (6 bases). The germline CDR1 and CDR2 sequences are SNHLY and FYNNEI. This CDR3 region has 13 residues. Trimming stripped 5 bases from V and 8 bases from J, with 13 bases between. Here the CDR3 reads CASSLWGGDEQFF. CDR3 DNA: TGTGCCAGCAGTCTCTGGGGAGGAGATGAGCAGTTCTTC.

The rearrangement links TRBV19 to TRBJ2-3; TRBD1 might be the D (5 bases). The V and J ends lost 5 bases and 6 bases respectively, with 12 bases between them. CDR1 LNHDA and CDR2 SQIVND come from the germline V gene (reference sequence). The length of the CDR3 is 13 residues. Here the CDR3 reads CASSPQGRDTQYF. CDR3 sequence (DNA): TGTGCCAGTAGTCCCCAGGGCAGGGATACGCAGTATTTT.

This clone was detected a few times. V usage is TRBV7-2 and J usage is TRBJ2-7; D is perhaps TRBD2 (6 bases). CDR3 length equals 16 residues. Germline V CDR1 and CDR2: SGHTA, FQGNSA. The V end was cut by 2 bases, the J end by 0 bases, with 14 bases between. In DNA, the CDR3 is TGTGCCAGCAGCTTAAGACGGGGGATCGTCTCCTACGAGCAGTACTTC. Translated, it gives CASSLRRGIVSYEQYF.

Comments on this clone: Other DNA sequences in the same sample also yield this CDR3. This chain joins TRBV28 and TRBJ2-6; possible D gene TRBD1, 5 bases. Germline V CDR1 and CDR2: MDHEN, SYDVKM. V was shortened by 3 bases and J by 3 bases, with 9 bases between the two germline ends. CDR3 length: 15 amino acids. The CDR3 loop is CASSFARGGANVLTF. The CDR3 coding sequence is TGTGCCAGCAGTTTTGCTAGGGGTGGGGCCAACGTCCTGACTTTC.

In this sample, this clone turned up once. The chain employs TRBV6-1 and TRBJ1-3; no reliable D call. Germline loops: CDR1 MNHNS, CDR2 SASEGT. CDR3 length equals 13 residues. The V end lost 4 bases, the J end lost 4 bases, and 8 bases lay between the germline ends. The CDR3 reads CASSGIYGNTIYF. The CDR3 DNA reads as TGTGCCAGCAGTGGGATTTACGGAAACACCATATATTTT.

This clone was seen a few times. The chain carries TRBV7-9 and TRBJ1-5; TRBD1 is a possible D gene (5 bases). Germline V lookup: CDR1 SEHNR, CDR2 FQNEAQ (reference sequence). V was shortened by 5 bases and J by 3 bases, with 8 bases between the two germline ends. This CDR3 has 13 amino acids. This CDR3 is CASSGQNNQPQHF. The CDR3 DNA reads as TGTGCCAGCAGCGGACAAAACAATCAGCCCCAGCATTTT.

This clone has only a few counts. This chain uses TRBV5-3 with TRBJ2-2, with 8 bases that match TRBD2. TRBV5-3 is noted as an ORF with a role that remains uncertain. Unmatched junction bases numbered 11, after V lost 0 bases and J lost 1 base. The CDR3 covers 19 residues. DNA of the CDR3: TGTGCCAGAAGCTTGGTATGTACGGGAGGGGAACTGAACACCGGGGAGCTGTTTTTT. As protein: CARSLVCTGGELNTGELFF.

The CDR3: CSVGGELFGYTF. DNA of the CDR3: TGCAGCGTTGGGGGCGAACTATTTGGCTACACCTTC. V gene TRBV29-1 combines with J gene TRBJ1-2; D perhaps matches TRBD1 (5 bases). Germline V gene sequence: CDR1 SQVTM, CDR2 ANQGSEA. V was pared by 4 bases and J by 7 bases, with 13 bases between. CDR3 size: 12 residues.

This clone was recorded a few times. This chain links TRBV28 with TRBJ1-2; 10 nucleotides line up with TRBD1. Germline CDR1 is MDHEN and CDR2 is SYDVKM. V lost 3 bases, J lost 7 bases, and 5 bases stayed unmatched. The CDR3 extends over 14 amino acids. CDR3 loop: CASSLRQGAGGYTF. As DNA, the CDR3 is TGTGCCAGCAGTTTGCGACAGGGGGCGGGTGGCTACACCTTC.

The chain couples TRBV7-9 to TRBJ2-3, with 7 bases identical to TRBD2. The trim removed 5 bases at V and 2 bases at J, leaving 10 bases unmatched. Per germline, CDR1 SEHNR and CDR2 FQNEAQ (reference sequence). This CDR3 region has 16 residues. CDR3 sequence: CASSPGTNFLTDTQYF. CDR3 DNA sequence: TGTGCCAGCAGCCCAGGGACTAACTTCCTCACAGATACGCAGTATTTT.

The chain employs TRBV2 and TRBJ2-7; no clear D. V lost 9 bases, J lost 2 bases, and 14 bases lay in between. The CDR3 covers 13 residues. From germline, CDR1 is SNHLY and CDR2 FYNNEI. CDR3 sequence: CASCPGFAYEQYF. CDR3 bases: TGTGCCAGTTGCCCCGGGTTCGCCTACGAGCAGTACTTC.

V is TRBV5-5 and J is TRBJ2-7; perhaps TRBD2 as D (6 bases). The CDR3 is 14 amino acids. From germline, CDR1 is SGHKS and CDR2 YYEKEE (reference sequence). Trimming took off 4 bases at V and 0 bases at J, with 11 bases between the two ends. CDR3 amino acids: CASSTLGGSYEQYF. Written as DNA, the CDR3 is TGTGCCAGCAGCACCCTCGGGGGCTCCTACGAGCAGTACTTC.

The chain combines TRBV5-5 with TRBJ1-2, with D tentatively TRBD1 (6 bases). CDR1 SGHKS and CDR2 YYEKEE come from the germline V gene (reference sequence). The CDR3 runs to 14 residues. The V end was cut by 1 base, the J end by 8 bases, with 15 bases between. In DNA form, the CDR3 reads TGTGCCAGCAGCTTGCGTCGACAGGCAGCCGGCTACACCTTC. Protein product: CASSLRRQAAGYTF.

The CDR3 region is CASSYRLAGAYEQYF. In nucleotides, the CDR3 is TGTGCCAGCAGCTATCGACTAGCGGGCGCCTACGAGCAGTACTTC. V usage is TRBV7-8 and J usage is TRBJ2-7; TRBD2 matches at 10 bases. Germline loops: CDR1 SGHVS, CDR2 FQNEAQ. J lost 2 bases, V lost 4 bases, and 5 bases had no gene match. The CDR3 has 15 amino acids.

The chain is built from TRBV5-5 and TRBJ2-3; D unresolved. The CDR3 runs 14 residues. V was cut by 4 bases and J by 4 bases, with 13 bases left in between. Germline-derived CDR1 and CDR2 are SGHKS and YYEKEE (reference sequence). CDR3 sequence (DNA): TGTGCCAGCAGCCCGGCACGACGGGCAGATACGCAGTATTTT. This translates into CASSPARRADTQYF.

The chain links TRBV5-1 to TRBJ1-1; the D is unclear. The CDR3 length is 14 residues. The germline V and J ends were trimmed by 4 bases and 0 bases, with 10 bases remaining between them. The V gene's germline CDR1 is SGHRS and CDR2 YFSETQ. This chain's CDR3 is CASSEAGMNTEAFF. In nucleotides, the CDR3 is TGCGCCAGCAGCGAAGCCGGGATGAACACTGAAGCTTTCTTT.

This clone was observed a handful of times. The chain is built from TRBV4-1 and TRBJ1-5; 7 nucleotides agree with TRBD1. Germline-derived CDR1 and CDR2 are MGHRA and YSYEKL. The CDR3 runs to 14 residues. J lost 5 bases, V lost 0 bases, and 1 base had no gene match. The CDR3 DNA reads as TGCGCCAGCAGCCAAGAAACAGGGGATCAGCCCCAGCATTTT. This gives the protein CASSQETGDQPQHF.